This TCR beta chain is from a study of human T cells and chemical hapten exposure. Study information: DPC (0.01%) was patch tested on the upper back and read at 6 days. Alopecia areata, totalis or universalis affected patients who were mostly female.

Study processing details: Counts of TCRs in each sample centred on a median of about 95,000 and extended from approximately 25,000 to 650,000. TCRdb reprocessed the RACE reads via MiXCR and lists one record per CDR3 protein. V and J calls and clone size were set by TCRdb, not the authors. This sample has roughly 100,000 distinct CDR3 sequences, with around 12% found just once. The V and J ends lost 2 bases and 5 bases, in that order; junction bases with no gene match: 0. The CDR3 contains 13 residues. CDR1 and CDR2 (germline): KGHSH, LQKENI. Time point meaning: pre-sensitization, week 0. Treatment reported: therapeutic diphenylcyclopropenone sensitization with weekly scalp DPC. Overall study results and limits: Expanded TCRs showed more large CDR3 clusters than pre-sensitization or healthy control sets.

This clonotype was observed a few times. Its target is not known. Sequencing used whole blood, obtained in connection with sensitization to the hapten diphenylcyclopropenone (DPC). This TCR was recovered from a woman aged 45-65 years with alopecia areata. Some clones in this sample may be carry-over from other donors' samples. The rearrangement uses TRBV18 and TRBJ2-5; TRBD1 matches 9 bases. CDR3 nucleotide sequence: TGTGCCAGCTCACCAGGACAGGGGGAGACCCAGTACTTC. It codes for CASSPGQGETQYF. Looking up the rest from reference TRBV18 and TRBJ2-5 gives the full variable domain: NAGVMQNPRHLVRRRGQEARLRCSPMKGHSHVYWYRQLPEEGLKFMVYLQKENIIDESGMPKERFSAEFPKEGPSILRIQQVVRGDSAAYFCASSPGQGETQYFGPGTRLLVL.